One and the same sample provided the 3 T cell receptor beta chains below, sequenced in a study of vaccination and CD4 T cells after COVID-19 (dated by TCRdb to between 2022 and 2023). The antigens these receptors bind are not known. The method behind the library was PCR. This sample was sequenced with an Illumina iSeq 100. DNA from cultured CD4+ T cells was subjected to TCR sequencing with the Oncomine TCR Beta short-read assay at the Johns Hopkins FTIC core. TCRdb's own reprocessing of the public reads used fastp at Q25 and MiXCR and kept productive beta chains. CDR3 protein sequences are deduplicated, and each keeps its most common genes and DNA. In this sample the table shows around 15,000 distinct CDR3 sequences, roughly 54% of which occur a single time. Approximately 16% of the sample belongs to the ten largest clones. In the paper's terms, the time point label means: late sampling 161 to 241 days after vaccination in a few convalescent patients. According to the study, the label for this sample's treatment or condition signals: approximately nine-day PBMC culture with coronavirus spike peptide pools or control peptides (ViraFEST assay).

Sequenced material: CD4+ T cells from blood, cultured in vitro, taken about 7 months after SARS-CoV-2 vaccination. The receptors stem from a human donor who had recovered from COVID-19.

V and J are TRBV11-3 and TRBJ2-7, with TRBD1 identical over 8 bases. Germline assignment: CDR1 SGHNT and CDR2 YENEEA. V lost 6 bases to trimming and J lost 2 bases; unmatched junction nucleotides: 9. The CDR3 sequence is 15 residues long. The CDR3 reads CASSNIDRGAYEQYF. CDR3 nucleotides: TGTGCCAGCAGTAATATTGACAGGGGCGCCTACGAGCAGTACTTC.

This chain links TRBV19 with TRBJ1-5; 10 nucleotides line up with TRBD1. This CDR3 has 17 amino acids. Germline loops: CDR1 LNHDA, CDR2 SQIVND (reference sequence). Trimming took 6 bases from V and 0 from J; bases not matched to a gene: 8. CDR3 loop: CASRRGDRGNSNQPQHF. The CDR3 nucleotides read TGTGCCAGTAGGAGAGGGGACAGGGGAAATAGCAATCAGCCCCAGCATTTT. The whole variable domain, filled in from reference TRBV19 and TRBJ1-5, reads DGGITQSPKYLFRKEGQNVTLSCEQNLNHDAMYWYRQDPGQGLRLIYYSQIVNDFQKGDIAEGYSVSREKKESFPLTVTSAQKNPTAFYLCASRRGDRGNSNQPQHFGDGTRLSIL.

The chain links TRBV24-1 to TRBJ2-5; D is possibly TRBD1 or TRBD2 (6 bases each). The V gene lost 8 bases and the J gene lost 6 bases, with 24 bases spanning the gap. The CDR3 has 16 residues. CDR1 is KGHDR, CDR2 SFDVKD, per germline. The DNA for the CDR3 is TGTGCCACCATTGGTTCCATGGGGGGCAGACTGAAGACCCAGTACTTC. Protein sequence: CATIGSMGGRLKTQYF.